These 32 T cell receptor beta chains were all obtained from the same sample, sequenced in a study of CD8+ T cells in alopecia areata. Extraction of RNA preceded its reverse transcription into cDNA, which served as the sequencing template. Clones were sequenced by immunoSEQ multiplex PCR, and TCRdb holds only the in-frame ones, with some missing. The data contain some 200,000 clones, more than 45% of them singletons. Specified treatment: oral pan-JAK inhibitor, 5-10 mg twice daily. This sample comprised CD4+ T cells sorted from blood, obtained at week 4, from a patient treated with tofacitinib. These TCRs come from a human donor with alopecia areata.

This clone occurred a few times. The same CDR3 can be traced to other DNA sequences in this sample. The rearrangement uses TRBV29-1 and TRBJ2-2, with D possibly matching TRBD1 (5 bases). This CDR3 is built from 13 residues. V lost 6 bases and J 1 base, leaving 9 bases between the germline ends. Germline CDR1 and CDR2: SQVTM and ANQGSEA. CDR3 protein: CSVRGQNTGELFF. CDR3 in DNA: TGCAGCGTGAGAGGACAGAACACCGGGGAGCTGTTTTTT.

The chain joins TRBV5-6 to TRBJ2-7, with no clear D. This CDR3 is built from 11 residues. Deletions cut 0 bases from V and 4 bases from J, with 2 bases between. CDR1 is SGHDT, CDR2 YYEEEE, per germline. The CDR3 spells CASSLEYEQYF. CDR3 bases: TGTGCCAGCAGCTTGGAATACGAGCAGTACTTC.

The V and J genes are TRBV4-1 and TRBJ1-2; D gene uncertain. This CDR3 has 14 residues. Germline V gene sequence: CDR1 MGHRA, CDR2 YSYEKL. Trimming removed 0 bases at V and 4 bases at J, with 9 bases between. The CDR3 nucleotides read TGCGCCAGCAGCCAAGATAAAGACCTCTATGGCTACACCTTC. It yields the protein CASSQDKDLYGYTF.

The chain carries TRBV5-4 and TRBJ2-3; D remains ambiguous. This CDR3 spans 14 amino acids. Germline lookup yields CDR1 SGHNT and CDR2 YYREEE (reference sequence). V shed 0 bases and J shed 1 base, with 6 bases lying between them. The CDR3: CASSLASGTDTQYF. CDR3 nucleotides: TGTGCCAGCAGCTTGGCGTCCGGCACAGATACGCAGTATTTT.

The chain is built from TRBV9 and TRBJ2-3; D gene ambiguous. Between the trimmed V and J ends, which lost 4 bases and 2 bases, there was a span of 20 bases. This CDR3 is 17 amino acids long. CDR1 SGDLS and CDR2 YYNGEE come from the germline V gene. CDR3 amino acids: CASSSKLAAWNTDTQYF. The DNA for the CDR3 is TGTGCCAGCAGCTCCAAGTTGGCCGCTTGGAACACAGATACGCAGTATTTT.

This chain links TRBV29-1 with TRBJ1-1; D unclear. The CDR3 sequence is 13 residues long. V was clipped by 3 bases and J by 7 bases, with 15 bases between them. Per germline, CDR1 SQVTM and CDR2 ANQGSEA. The CDR3 spells CSVEAGSSIEAFF. CDR3 bases: TGCAGCGTTGAGGCAGGTTCGTCGATTGAAGCTTTCTTT.

V and J are TRBV2 and TRBJ1-2; D gene ambiguous. Between the trimmed V and J ends, which lost 3 bases and 6 bases, there was a span of 11 bases. The CDR3 has 13 residues. Germline V gene lookup returns CDR1 SNHLY and CDR2 FYNNEI. The CDR3 DNA reads TGTGCCAGCAGTGACAGCTTGAATAATGGCTACACCTTC. It translates to CASSDSLNNGYTF. Complete variable domain (other parts from reference TRBV2 and TRBJ1-2): EPEVTQTPSHQVTQMGQEVILRCVPISNHLYFYWYRQILGQKVEFLVSFYNNEISEKSEIFDDQFSVERPDGSNFTLKIRSTKLEDSAMYFCASSDSLNNGYTFGSGTRLTVV.

This clone occurred many times. CDR3 residues: CASSLGVSSGNTIYF. CDR3 bases: TGTGCCAGCAGCTTAGGGGTGAGCTCTGGAAACACCATATATTTT. This chain links TRBV11-2 with TRBJ1-3, with D unresolved. V dropped 1 base and J dropped 0 bases, with 7 bases sitting between them. CDR1 is SGHAT and CDR2 is FQNNGV in the germline V gene. The CDR3 loop spans 15 amino acids.

The chain has TRBV29-1 and TRBJ2-3, with 8 bases fitting TRBD2. Looked up from germline, CDR1 is SQVTM and CDR2 is ANQGSEA. The CDR3 length is 15 residues. V dropped 7 bases and J dropped 2; count of bases not matched to a gene: 11. CDR3 amino acids: CSAGGGGRYTDTQYF. CDR3 in DNA: TGCAGCGCCGGGGGCGGGGGGCGATACACAGATACGCAGTATTTT.

The chain is built from TRBV29-1 and TRBJ1-2; D unclear. Germline lookup yields CDR1 SQVTM and CDR2 ANQGSEA. V gave up 6 bases and J gave up 4 bases, with 18 bases separating them. CDR3 length: 14 residues. The CDR3 loop reads CSVSPLDNPYGYTF. The CDR3 bases are TGCAGCGTGTCCCCCCTGGATAACCCCTATGGCTACACCTTC.

The chain's CDR3 is CASSLSSRDNEQFF. CDR3 nucleotides: TGTGCCAGCAGTTTATCGTCCCGGGACAATGAGCAGTTCTTC. The gene calls are TRBV27 and TRBJ2-1; D is ambiguous. The CDR3 spans 14 residues. V lost 0 bases and J 5 bases, leaving 8 bases between the germline ends. CDR1 is MNHEY and CDR2 is SMNVEV in the germline V gene (reference sequence).

The J gene is TRBJ1-1, the V gene TRBV29-1; D not resolved. This CDR3 spans 12 amino acids. Trimming removed 6 bases from V and 2 bases from J, with 10 bases in between. Per germline, CDR1 SQVTM and CDR2 ANQGSEA. CDR3 bases: TGCAGCGTAACACGCGCTAACACTGAAGCTTTCTTT. Its translation is CSVTRANTEAFF.

This clone has more than one count but fewer than ten. The chain joins TRBV18 to TRBJ1-1, with 10 bases identical to TRBD1. V was clipped by 1 base and J by 4 bases; unmatched bases: 12. Germline CDR1 and CDR2: KGHSH and LQKENI. The CDR3 runs 18 residues. CDR3 DNA: TGTGCCAGCTCACCACAACCGGGACAGGGGAAACTGAGCACTGAAGCTTTCTTT. Translating gives CASSPQPGQGKLSTEAFF.

This clone was seen ten or more times. The chain uses TRBV19 and TRBJ2-2; maybe TRBD2 (5 bases). The CDR3 consists of 10 residues. Germline assignment: CDR1 LNHDA and CDR2 SQIVND (reference sequence). The CDR3 DNA follows: TGTGCTGAGGGAACCGGGGAGCTGTTTTTT. It specifies CAEGTGELFF.

The chain couples TRBV5-1 to TRBJ2-2; no firm D call. V lost 4 bases and J 8 bases, leaving 12 bases between the germline ends. The CDR3 is 13 residues long. The germline gives CDR1 SGHRS, CDR2 YFSETQ. CDR3 protein: CASSHSGLGELFF. CDR3 in DNA: TGCGCCAGCAGCCATTCCGGGCTAGGGGAGCTGTTTTTT.

V gene TRBV5-1 combines with J gene TRBJ1-2; 7 positions agree with TRBD1. The V segment lost 7 bases and the J segment 2 bases; nucleotides outside the gene matches: 5. The CDR3 runs 13 residues. Germline CDR1 and CDR2: SGHRS and YFSETQ. The CDR3 region has the DNA TGCGCCAGCGATGAACAGGGGAACTATGGCTACACCTTC. It translates to CASDEQGNYGYTF.

This chain links TRBV7-2 with TRBJ1-6; 7 nucleotides match TRBD1. V lost 1 base to trimming and J lost 9 bases; unmatched junction nucleotides: 6. Germline assignment: CDR1 SGHTA and CDR2 FQGNSA. This CDR3 spans 15 amino acids. CDR3 loop: CASSLDVRTGSPLHF. The CDR3 nucleotides read TGTGCCAGCAGCTTAGATGTCAGGACAGGTTCACCCCTCCACTTT.

The sample holds a few counts of this clone. The chain couples TRBV14 to TRBJ2-4; 8 bases map to TRBD1. J gave up 0 bases and V 0 bases, and 1 base lay outside the gene matches. The CDR3 length is 16 residues. CDR1 is SGHDN, CDR2 FVKESK, per germline. The CDR3 DNA sequence: TGTGCCAGCAGCCAAGAAGGACAGGGAGCCAAAAACATTCAGTACTTC. Its translation: CASSQEGQGAKNIQYF.

V gene TRBV29-1 combines with J gene TRBJ1-1; the D is unclear. Germline V gene lookup returns CDR1 SQVTM and CDR2 ANQGSEA. The CDR3 length is 11 residues. V shed 5 bases and J shed 4 bases, with 8 bases lying between them. The CDR3 DNA is TGCAGCGTTCTACCAAGCACTGAAGCTTTCTTT. Translation: CSVLPSTEAFF.

The chain combines TRBV29-1 with TRBJ2-5; possible D gene TRBD1, 5 bases. The CDR3 has 13 amino acids. With 4 bases removed from V and 4 bases from J, the gap between germline ends came to 13 bases. Germline V CDR1 and CDR2: SQVTM, ANQGSEA. This CDR3 reads CSVGARVGETQYF. DNA of the CDR3: TGCAGCGTTGGAGCCAGGGTTGGAGAGACCCAGTACTTC.

The chain is built from TRBV7-2 and TRBJ2-3, with D perhaps TRBD1 (5 bases). With 4 bases removed from V and 3 bases from J, the gap between germline ends came to 8 bases. The length of the CDR3 is 13 residues. CDR1 SGHTA and CDR2 FQGNSA come from the germline V gene. The CDR3 spells CASSYGQTDTQYF. The CDR3 DNA follows: TGTGCCAGCAGCTATGGACAAACAGATACGCAGTATTTT.

The V call is TRBV29-1, the J call TRBJ1-5; TRBD1 might be the D (6 bases). Per the germline V gene, CDR1 is SQVTM and CDR2 is ANQGSEA. Trimming left V 4 bases short and J 1 base short, with 11 bases between. This CDR3 is 14 amino acids long. In DNA, the CDR3 is TGCAGCGTTGCATTACAGGGAAGCAATCAGCCCCAGCATTTT. Its translation is CSVALQGSNQPQHF.

The gene calls are TRBV20-1 and TRBJ1-1, with D hard to call. The germline gives CDR1 DFQATT, CDR2 SNEGSKA (reference sequence). Trimming took 1 base from V and 8 from J, leaving 5 bases between them. This CDR3 region has 10 residues. CDR3 sequence reads: CSARGSEAFF. CDR3 sequence (DNA): TGCAGTGCTAGAGGGTCCGAAGCTTTCTTT.

This sequence joins TRBV6-4 and TRBJ2-7, with D maybe TRBD1 (5 bases). The CDR3 runs 16 residues. Deletions cut 2 bases from V and 0 bases from J, with 14 bases between. The germline V gene has CDR1 MRHNA and CDR2 SNTAGT. CDR3 coding DNA: TGTGCCAGCAGTGACCAATCCAGGACACTCTCCTACGAGCAGTACTTC. Its translation is CASSDQSRTLSYEQYF.

This clone was seen repeatedly, ten times or more. Different DNA sequences within this sample yield the same CDR3. J is TRBJ2-2 and V is TRBV10-3; no clear D gene. This CDR3 contains 15 residues. Germline assignment: CDR1 ENHRY and CDR2 SYGVKD. Trimming pared 3 bases from V and 0 bases from J, leaving 8 bases between. The CDR3 DNA sequence: TGTGCCATCAGTGAAAGAGGAACGAACACCGGGGAGCTGTTTTTT. Protein sequence: CAISERGTNTGELFF.

This clone has just a few counts. The rearrangement joins TRBV5-1 to TRBJ2-2; the D is unclear. V was cut by 0 bases and J by 5 bases, with 5 bases left in between. CDR1 SGHRS and CDR2 YFSETQ come from the germline V gene. CDR3 length: 13 residues. The CDR3 spells CASSLGLTGELFF. The CDR3 DNA reads TGCGCCAGCAGCTTGGGCCTTACCGGGGAGCTGTTTTTT.

The V gene is TRBV4-1, the J gene TRBJ2-6; no firm D call. V was shortened by 2 bases and J by 1 base, with 15 bases between the two germline ends. Germline CDR1 and CDR2: MGHRA and YSYEKL. This CDR3 spans 18 amino acids. Here the CDR3 reads CASSQILQKGSGANVLTF. DNA of the CDR3: TGCGCCAGCAGCCAAATTCTGCAGAAAGGTTCTGGGGCCAACGTCCTGACTTTC.

This clone has only a few counts. The chain couples TRBV29-1 to TRBJ2-7, with a weak D call TRBD2 (6 bases). CDR3 length equals 14 residues. The V and J ends lost 4 bases and 3 bases respectively, with 16 bases between them. Germline loops: CDR1 SQVTM, CDR2 ANQGSEA. DNA of the CDR3: TGCAGCGTTGGCGGGGCAGGCGGGGTCTACGAGCAGTACTTC. Its protein product is CSVGGAGGVYEQYF.

The rearrangement uses TRBV5-4 and TRBJ1-5; D unresolved. Looked up from germline, CDR1 is SGHNT and CDR2 is YYREEE (reference sequence). This CDR3 has 14 amino acids. Deletions cut 4 bases from V and 1 base from J, with 9 bases between. DNA for the CDR3: TGTGCCAGCAGCCCGGCGGGGAGCAATCAGCCCCAGCATTTT. It translates to CASSPAGSNQPQHF.

This clone appeared a few times. V and J are TRBV5-1 and TRBJ2-7; D is unresolved. The CDR3 totals 13 residues. Germline-derived CDR1 and CDR2 are SGHRS and YFSETQ. V lost 4 bases to trimming and J lost 4 bases, with 12 bases between them. CDR3 DNA sequence: TGCGCCAGCAGCGTCCAGCAGAAATACGAGCAGTACTTC. Residues: CASSVQQKYEQYF.

The chain combines TRBV7-9 with TRBJ1-5; the D is unclear. The germline gives CDR1 SEHNR, CDR2 FQNEAQ (reference sequence). With 5 bases removed from V and 0 bases from J, the gap between germline ends came to 5 bases. This CDR3 has 13 amino acids. CDR3 DNA: TGTGCCAGCAGCCCGGATAGCAATCAGCCCCAGCATTTT. It specifies CASSPDSNQPQHF. Supplemented by reference TRBV7-9 and TRBJ1-5, the full variable domain reads DTGVSQNPRHKITKRGQNVTFRCDPISEHNRLYWYRQTLGQGPEFLTYFQNEAQLEKSRLLSDRFSAERPKGSFSTLEIQRTEQGDSAMYLCASSPDSNQPQHFGDGTRLSIL.

This chain uses TRBV27 with TRBJ2-1; D unresolved. The germline V gene has CDR1 MNHEY and CDR2 SMNVEV (reference sequence). The CDR3 sequence is 14 residues long. Trimming pared 6 bases from V and 3 bases from J, leaving 12 bases between. The CDR3 is CASSRSFGYNEQFF. CDR3 nucleotide sequence: TGTGCCAGCAGCCGTAGTTTCGGCTACAATGAGCAGTTCTTC.